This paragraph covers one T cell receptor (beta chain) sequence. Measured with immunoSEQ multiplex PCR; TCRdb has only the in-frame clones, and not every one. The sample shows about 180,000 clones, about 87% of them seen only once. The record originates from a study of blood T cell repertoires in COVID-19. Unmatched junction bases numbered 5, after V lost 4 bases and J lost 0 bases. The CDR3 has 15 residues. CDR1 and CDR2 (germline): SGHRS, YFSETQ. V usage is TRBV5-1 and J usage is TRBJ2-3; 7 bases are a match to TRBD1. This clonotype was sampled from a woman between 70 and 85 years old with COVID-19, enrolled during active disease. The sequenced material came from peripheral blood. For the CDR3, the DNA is TGCGCCAGCAGCGTACAGGGGCTCAGCACAGATACGCAGTATTTT. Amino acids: CASSVQGLSTDTQYF.